Below, 8 T cell receptor beta chains from the same sample are listed, as sequenced in a study of cytomegalovirus exposure and HLA in healthy donors. Vbeta (60) and Jbeta (13) primers were used in the PCR. Data came from immunoSEQ multiplex PCR; TCRdb stores just in-frame clones and leaves some out. The table includes over 75,000 clones, roughly 86% detected once. The sequenced sample consisted of PBMCs. These receptors originate from a man aged 25 to 40 in good health and CMV-seropositive.

V and J are TRBV14 and TRBJ2-1; D call uncertain. There are 15 residues in the CDR3. Germline CDR1 reads SGHDN; CDR2 reads FVKESK. V was pared by 2 bases and J by 2 bases, with 10 bases between. The CDR3 is CASSQFRSAYNEQFF. For the CDR3, the DNA is TGTGCCAGCAGCCAATTCAGATCAGCCTACAATGAGCAGTTCTTC.

The chain carries TRBV29-1 and TRBJ2-1, with 9 bases identical to TRBD1. Germline trimming cut 6 bases from V and 3 bases from J; bases unmatched to any gene: 3. This CDR3 is 13 amino acids long. Germline V gene lookup returns CDR1 SQVTM and CDR2 ANQGSEA. In DNA, the CDR3 is TGCAGCGTCCCGGGACAGGGCTACAATGAGCAGTTCTTC. It yields the protein CSVPGQGYNEQFF.

The chain has TRBV7-9 and TRBJ2-3; TRBD2 aligns across 11 bases. With 4 bases clipped from V and 1 base from J, the junction kept 7 bases outside the gene matches. Germline-derived CDR1 and CDR2 are SEHNR and FQNEAQ (reference sequence). The CDR3 contains 17 residues. Here the CDR3 reads CASSSMLAGGGTDTQYF. CDR3 coding DNA: TGTGCCAGCAGCTCGATGCTAGCGGGAGGTGGCACAGATACGCAGTATTTT.

This rearrangement joins TRBV28 to TRBJ2-3; a possible D gene is TRBD2 (5 bases). V was trimmed by 5 bases and J by 3 bases, leaving 12 bases between them. This CDR3 spans 14 amino acids. The germline V gene encodes CDR1 MDHEN and CDR2 SYDVKM. The CDR3 sequence is CASSLASTTDTQYF. The CDR3 coding sequence is TGTGCCAGCAGTCTTGCTAGCACGACAGATACGCAGTATTTT.

This CDR3 is CAISESNSPTFYEQYF. The CDR3 region has the DNA TGTGCCATCAGTGAGTCGAACAGCCCCACCTTCTACGAGCAGTACTTC. The V call is TRBV10-3, the J call TRBJ2-5, with D hard to call. The DNA matches TRBJ2-7 better at its end, which makes the J call doubtful. Per germline, CDR1 ENHRY and CDR2 SYGVKD. This CDR3 comprises 16 residues.

The rearrangement uses TRBV5-4 and TRBJ2-3, with TRBD1 identical over 7 bases. Germline V CDR1 and CDR2: SGHNT, YYREEE (reference sequence). Losses at the gene ends were 4 bases for V and 2 bases for J; bases not matched to a gene: 4. CDR3 length equals 14 residues. DNA of the CDR3: TGTGCCAGCAGCCGAGGACAGGACACAGATACGCAGTATTTT. Amino acid sequence: CASSRGQDTDTQYF.

This clone appeared a few times. Other nucleotide sequences in the sample specify the same CDR3. This chain links TRBV5-1 with TRBJ1-1, with a possible D match to TRBD1 (6 bases). The CDR3 runs to 12 residues. Deletions cut 2 bases from V and 5 bases from J, with 7 bases between. Germline assignment: CDR1 SGHRS and CDR2 YFSETQ. CDR3: CASSLRGTEAFF. The CDR3 nucleotides are TGCGCCAGCAGCTTAAGGGGGACTGAAGCTTTCTTT. Variable domain in full (rest from reference TRBV5-1 and TRBJ1-1): KAGVTQTPRYLIKTRGQQVTLSCSPISGHRSVSWYQQTPGQGLQFLFEYFSETQRNKGNFPGRFSGRQFSNSRSEMNVSTLELGDSALYLCASSLRGTEAFFGQGTRLTVV.

The chain uses TRBV29-1 and TRBJ2-1; 13 bases match TRBD2. Germline loops: CDR1 SQVTM, CDR2 ANQGSEA. V was clipped by 4 bases and J by 0 bases; unmatched bases: 9. CDR3 length: 18 residues. DNA of the CDR3: TGCAGCGTTGTTCGACTAGCGGGAGGACGGGGCTCCTACAATGAGCAGTTCTTC. Its translation: CSVVRLAGGRGSYNEQFF.